This T cell receptor beta chain was profiled in a study of shared clonotypes between healthy human individuals. Method: immunoSEQ multiplex PCR; TCRdb's copy keeps in-frame clones and lacks some. The sample includes millions of clones, 95% of them seen just once. This CDR3 has 13 amino acids. V lost 2 bases and J lost 4, with 11 bases in between. Germline values: CDR1 GTSNPN, CDR2 SVGIG (reference sequence). This clonotype was obtained from a man younger than 30 in good health. The V call is TRBV30, the J call TRBJ1-2; maybe TRBD1 (5 bases). The sample consisted of naive CD4+ T cells sorted from blood. Indicated subset: CD45RA+ positively selected. This chain's CDR3 is CAWSRRQGYGYTF. The CDR3 DNA follows: TGTGCCTGGAGTAGAAGGCAGGGCTATGGCTACACCTTC.